This TCR beta chain is from a study of cytomegalovirus exposure and HLA in healthy donors. About this clone itself: The antigen is undetermined.

The study, taken as a whole, reports: A later analysis showed HLA-associated TCR beta chains outstripping equally common others in clonal expansion. Reports indicate that TCR beta sequences accurately predicted the HLA-A and HLA-B alleles of most subjects. Most of the CMV-associated TCR beta chains (in a later analysis) appeared to be HLA-restricted. Follow-up analysis later connected one missense variant in DCLRE1C with trimming of TCR beta V- and J-genes.

Trimming stripped 5 bases from V and 2 bases from J, with 12 bases between. The V gene's germline CDR1 is MGHRA and CDR2 YSYEKL. CDR3 length: 14 amino acids. Vbeta (60) and Jbeta (13) primers were used in the PCR. Using immunoSEQ multiplex PCR, the repertoire was profiled, and TCRdb retains in-frame clones only, with some absent. Here the sample spans approximately 72,000 clones, 60% to 85% being singletons. Sequencing was done on a sample of PBMCs. This sequence joins TRBV4-1 and TRBJ1-1, with D maybe TRBD1 (5 bases). The TCR sequence derives from a male donor in good health and CMV-seropositive. CDR3 DNA: TGCGCCAGCAGCATTCAGGGTTTAAACACTGAAGCTTTCTTT. It encodes CASSIQGLNTEAFF.